These 18 T cell receptor beta chains originate from one sample sequenced in a study of cytomegalovirus exposure and HLA in healthy donors. PCR used 60 Vbeta primers and 13 Jbeta primers. Profiling relied on immunoSEQ multiplex PCR, and the TCRdb table lists in-frame clones only, not all of them. Of roughly 100,000 clones listed, over 70% are singletons. Material for sequencing was PBMCs. The receptors come from a woman in her thirties or forties in good health and CMV-seronegative.

J is TRBJ2-7 and V is TRBV27; TRBD1 might be the D (6 bases). Germline assignment: CDR1 MNHEY and CDR2 SMNVEV (reference sequence). This CDR3 comprises 11 residues. Trimming removed 2 bases at V and 11 bases at J, with 10 bases between. The CDR3 DNA reads TGTGCCAGCAGTTTAGGGACAAACGAGTACTTC. Translation gives CASSLGTNEYF.

The chain carries TRBV4-3 and TRBJ1-1; 10 nucleotides agree with TRBD1. The junction had 7 bases not matched to a gene; V was cut back by 5 bases and J by 7 bases. The CDR3 is 14 residues long. The germline gives CDR1 LGHNA, CDR2 YSLEER. CDR3 DNA: TGCGCCAGCAGCGTGACAGGGGGCAGTGGTGAAGCTTTCTTT. Translation gives CASSVTGGSGEAFF.

J is TRBJ2-2 and V is TRBV7-6, with TRBD1 identical over 10 bases. Germline V gene sequence: CDR1 SGHVS, CDR2 FNYEAQ. This CDR3 is built from 17 residues. The J segment lost 2 bases and the V segment lost 2 bases, leaving 5 bases of the junction unmatched. CDR3 sequence reads: CASSLPRTGGNTGELFF. The CDR3 DNA follows: TGTGCCAGCAGCTTACCTAGGACAGGGGGAAACACCGGGGAGCTGTTTTTT. Full variable domain (outside the CDR3, taken from reference TRBV7-6 and TRBJ2-2): GAGVSQSPRYKVTKRGQDVALRCDPISGHVSLYWYRQALGQGPEFLTYFNYEAQQDKSGLPNDRFSAERPEGSISTLTIQRTEQRDSAMYRCASSLPRTGGNTGELFFGEGSRLTVL.

This chain connects TRBV29-1 to TRBJ1-1; D unresolved. Germline lookup yields CDR1 SQVTM and CDR2 ANQGSEA. This CDR3 comprises 12 residues. Trimming left V 4 bases short and J 1 base short, with 7 bases between. The CDR3 bases are TGCAGCGTTGGGGAGGGGAACACTGAAGCTTTCTTT. This translates into CSVGEGNTEAFF.

The rearrangement uses TRBV6-1 and TRBJ2-6; D possibly corresponds to TRBD1 (6 bases). This CDR3 comprises 15 residues. Germline CDR1 is MNHNS and CDR2 is SASEGT. The V end lost 8 bases, the J end lost 0 bases, and 11 bases lay between the germline ends. The CDR3, as DNA: TGTGCCAGCTATATGGACAGCTCTGGGGCCAACGTCCTGACTTTC. Translating it yields CASYMDSSGANVLTF.

The chain uses TRBV18 and TRBJ2-7, with TRBD2 matching over 9 bases. CDR1 and CDR2 (germline): KGHSH, LQKENI. CDR3 length: 15 residues. The junction had 6 bases not matched to a gene; V was cut back by 2 bases and J by 4 bases. The CDR3 loop reads CASSPMTSGSYEQYF. Written as DNA, the CDR3 is TGTGCCAGCTCACCAATGACTAGCGGATCTTACGAGCAGTACTTC.

This clone was detected only a few times. The chain links TRBV4-3 to TRBJ2-1, with TRBD2 matching 8 bases. The germline gives CDR1 LGHNA, CDR2 YSLEER. The CDR3 covers 18 residues. The V and J ends lost 0 bases and 2 bases, in that order; junction bases with no gene match: 9. The CDR3 loop is CASSQDIASGGPYNEQFF. The DNA of the CDR3 is TGCGCCAGCAGCCAAGATATCGCCAGCGGGGGACCCTACAATGAGCAGTTCTTC.

CDR3 sequence (DNA): TGCGCCAGCAGCCAAGATCGTTGGGACTCCGGACTTTCTAGCAATCAGCCCCAGCATTTT. It yields the protein CASSQDRWDSGLSSNQPQHF. V usage is TRBV4-1 and J usage is TRBJ1-5, with D perhaps TRBD1 (5 bases). The CDR3 contains 20 residues. CDR1 is MGHRA, CDR2 YSYEKL, per germline. V was trimmed by 0 bases and J by 0 bases, leaving 21 bases between them.

The rearrangement uses TRBV18 and TRBJ1-1, with D hard to call. Deletions cut 3 bases from V and 1 base from J, with 15 bases between. Per the germline V gene, CDR1 is KGHSH and CDR2 is LQKENI. The CDR3 loop spans 16 amino acids. The CDR3, as DNA: TGTGCCAGCTCACCGGTGATCGCAGATAAGAACACTGAAGCTTTCTTT. Its translation: CASSPVIADKNTEAFF.

The chain employs TRBV18 and TRBJ1-1; D perhaps matches TRBD1 (6 bases). The V end was cut by 3 bases, the J end by 1 base, with 9 bases between. CDR1 and CDR2 from the germline V gene are KGHSH and LQKENI. This CDR3 region has 14 residues. The CDR3 region is CASSPTGRNTEAFF. The CDR3 DNA reads as TGTGCCAGCTCACCTACAGGGAGGAACACTGAAGCTTTCTTT.

Only a few counts were recorded for this clone. This chain uses TRBV10-1 with TRBJ1-1; 8 bases map to TRBD1. This CDR3 is 13 amino acids long. V lost 6 bases to trimming and J lost 4 bases; unmatched junction nucleotides: 4. Germline V gives CDR1 WNHNN, CDR2 SYGVQD (reference sequence). The CDR3 DNA reads TGCGCCAGCAGCTGGACAGGGTCCACTGAAGCTTTCTTT. This encodes CASSWTGSTEAFF.

The chain has TRBV30 and TRBJ1-6, with a possible D match to TRBD1 (6 bases). V was cut by 5 bases and J by 7 bases, with 12 bases left in between. Germline-derived CDR1 and CDR2 are GTSNPN and SVGIG (reference sequence). The CDR3 is 13 amino acids. CDR3 in amino acids: CAWADRTNSPLHF. CDR3 nucleotide sequence: TGTGCCTGGGCCGACAGGACCAATTCACCCCTCCACTTT.

The J gene is TRBJ1-2, the V gene TRBV9; D gene unclear. From germline, CDR1 is SGDLS and CDR2 YYNGEE. The CDR3 runs to 14 residues. The V end lost 0 bases, the J end lost 7 bases, and 13 bases lay between the germline ends. The CDR3 bases are TGTGCCAGCAGCGTAGTAGTTGAGGGATCTGGCTACACCTTC. Translation: CASSVVVEGSGYTF.

This chain uses TRBV19 with TRBJ2-1; 11 bases align to TRBD2. This CDR3 has 17 residues. V gave up 0 bases and J gave up 6 bases; unmatched junction bases: 7. The germline CDR1 and CDR2 sequences are LNHDA and SQIVND (reference sequence). CDR3 protein: CASSIDQLAGELNEQFF. The DNA of the CDR3 is TGTGCCAGTAGTATAGACCAACTAGCGGGGGAACTCAATGAGCAGTTCTTC.

The V gene is TRBV5-6, the J gene TRBJ1-4; D may be TRBD1 (6 bases). Deletions cut 1 base from V and 7 bases from J, with 11 bases between. The CDR3 has 14 residues. Germline CDR1 reads SGHDT; CDR2 reads YYEEEE. DNA for the CDR3: TGTGCCAGCAGCTTGTTCGTCAGGGGTGAAAAACTGTTTTTT. Amino acid sequence: CASSLFVRGEKLFF.

CDR3 nucleotide sequence: TGTGCCAGCAGCCAAGATTCGAGGGGAGGCTACGAGCAGTACTTC. It specifies CASSQDSRGGYEQYF. This chain joins TRBV4-2 and TRBJ2-5; TRBD2 might be the D (6 bases). TRBJ2-7 matches the DNA end more closely, so the J call is doubtful. The CDR3 runs to 15 residues. CDR1 and CDR2 (germline): LGHNA, YNFKEQ.

V usage is TRBV2 and J usage is TRBJ2-3; no definite D call. CDR3 size: 14 residues. Per germline, CDR1 SNHLY and CDR2 FYNNEI. With 7 bases removed from V and 5 bases from J, the gap between germline ends came to 16 bases. The CDR3 DNA reads TGTGCCAGCACCCATCCCCATACGGGAGATACGCAGTATTTT. Translated: CASTHPHTGDTQYF.

The chain recombines TRBV18 with TRBJ1-2, with 10 bases that match TRBD1. The CDR3 is made up of 14 amino acids. V shed 3 bases and J 4 bases; nucleotides not matched to a gene: 2. Germline V CDR1 and CDR2: KGHSH, LQKENI. CDR3 DNA: TGTGCCAGCTCACCCGGGACAGGGGCCTATGGCTACACCTTC. Translating gives CASSPGTGAYGYTF.